The sequence of this T cell receptor (beta chain) was determined in a study of early T cells in non-severe SARS-CoV-2 infection. Study-wide context: It was bulk RNA from unsorted whole blood that was sequenced, and the chains were unpaired. Study-wide points: VDJdb matching skewed toward anti-spike CD8 responses, missing private and CD4 specificities.

Each cDNA molecule carried a unique molecular identifier. Using its own MiXCR run on the 5' RACE reads, TCRdb lists one record per CDR3 protein. The sample shows nearly 70,000 distinct CDR3 sequences, 4% to 6% of them seen only once. Remarks on this clonotype: What it binds is not known.

The germline CDR1 and CDR2 sequences are WSHSY and SAAADI. This CDR3 has 15 residues. V trimming: 8 bases; J trimming: 2 bases; junction bases outside the gene matches: 9. The receptor was isolated from an adult who was a healthcare worker with PCR-confirmed SARS-CoV-2 infection or an uninfected control (not recorded which). The donor label of this sample is uncertain. Material: whole blood, obtained at baseline. V gene TRBV10-2 combines with J gene TRBJ1-2, with 9 bases aligning to TRBD1. CDR3 bases: TGCGCCAGCGGGGACAGGGCCCTGGGGAACTATGGCTACACCTTC. Residues: CASGDRALGNYGYTF.